This T cell receptor (beta chain) emerged from a study of Graves' ophthalmopathy and Graves' hyperthyroidism. The CDR3 covers 12 residues. V was cut by 8 bases and J by 12 bases, with 19 bases left in between. Amplification of the TCR beta CDR3 regions used RNA transcripts (as template). First-round RT-PCR employed HTBI primers, with a second-round multiplex PCR after it. TCRdb reprocessed the multiplex PCR reads with MiXCR, giving one entry per CDR3 protein. This table holds more than 300,000 distinct CDR3 sequences, 15% found once. This clonotype has a count of ten or more. The chain has TRBV12-3 or TRBV12-4 and TRBJ1-1, with D unresolved. The clonotype was recovered from a young woman with stable Graves' hyperthyroidism. The specimen sequenced was peripheral blood. The CDR3 spells CASSESGWVTFF. Here the CDR3 DNA reads TGTGCCAGCTCAGAATCGGGTTGGGTGACTTTCTTT.